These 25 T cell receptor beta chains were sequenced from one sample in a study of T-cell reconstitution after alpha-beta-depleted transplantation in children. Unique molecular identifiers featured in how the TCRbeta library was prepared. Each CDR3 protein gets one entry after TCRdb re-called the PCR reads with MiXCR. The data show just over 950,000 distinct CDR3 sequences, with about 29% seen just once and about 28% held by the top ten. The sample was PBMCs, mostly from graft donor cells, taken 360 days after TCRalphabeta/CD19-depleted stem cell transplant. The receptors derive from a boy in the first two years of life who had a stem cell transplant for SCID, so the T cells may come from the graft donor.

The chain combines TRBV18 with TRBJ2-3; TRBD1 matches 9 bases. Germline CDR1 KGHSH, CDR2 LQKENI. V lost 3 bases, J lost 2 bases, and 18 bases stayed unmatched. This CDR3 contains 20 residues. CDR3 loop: CASSPPMRDRAPRDTDTQYF. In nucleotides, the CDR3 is TGTGCCAGCTCACCTCCAATGCGGGACAGGGCTCCACGGGACACAGATACGCAGTATTTT.

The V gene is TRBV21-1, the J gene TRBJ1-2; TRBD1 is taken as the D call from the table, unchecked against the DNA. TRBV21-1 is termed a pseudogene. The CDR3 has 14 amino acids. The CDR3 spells CASSGPTGPYGYTF. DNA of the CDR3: TGTGCCAGCAGCGGGCCGACAGGGCCCTATGGCTACACCTTC.

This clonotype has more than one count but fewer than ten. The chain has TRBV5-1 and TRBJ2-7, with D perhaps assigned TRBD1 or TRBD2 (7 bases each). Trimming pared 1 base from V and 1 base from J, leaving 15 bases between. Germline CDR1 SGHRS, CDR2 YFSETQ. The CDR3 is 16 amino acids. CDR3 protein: CASSLYGGDRSYEQYF. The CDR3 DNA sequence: TGCGCCAGCAGCTTGTATGGGGGGGACAGATCCTACGAGCAGTACTTC.

CDR3 loop: CASSLDIPNTEAFF. CDR3 nucleotides: TGCGCCAGCAGCCTGGACATCCCGAACACTGAAGCTTTCTTT. J is TRBJ1-1 and V is TRBV5-1; tentative D call: TRBD1 (5 bases). The CDR3 contains 14 residues. V was shortened by 4 bases and J by 1 base, with 11 bases between the two germline ends. Germline CDR1 is SGHRS and CDR2 is YFSETQ.

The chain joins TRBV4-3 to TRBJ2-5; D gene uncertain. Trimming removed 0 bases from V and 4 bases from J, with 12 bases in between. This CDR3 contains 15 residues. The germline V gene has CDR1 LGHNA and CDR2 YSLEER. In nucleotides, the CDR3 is TGCGCCAGCAGCCAAGATTATTTCAGGCGAGAGACCCAGTACTTC. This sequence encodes CASSQDYFRRETQYF.

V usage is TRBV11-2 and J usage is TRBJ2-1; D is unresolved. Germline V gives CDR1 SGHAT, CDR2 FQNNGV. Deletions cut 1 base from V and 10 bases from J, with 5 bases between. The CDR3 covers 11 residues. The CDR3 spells CASSLGVEQFF. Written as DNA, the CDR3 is TGTGCCAGCAGCTTAGGCGTAGAGCAGTTCTTC.

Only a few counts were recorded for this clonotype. The CDR3 loop is CASSRAISEAFF. CDR3 bases: TGTGCCAGCAGTCGAGCTATATCGGAAGCTTTCTTT. The chain uses TRBV12-3 or TRBV12-4 and TRBJ1-1; no clear D gene. The CDR3 is made up of 12 amino acids. Deletions cut 5 bases from V and 8 bases from J, with 12 bases between.

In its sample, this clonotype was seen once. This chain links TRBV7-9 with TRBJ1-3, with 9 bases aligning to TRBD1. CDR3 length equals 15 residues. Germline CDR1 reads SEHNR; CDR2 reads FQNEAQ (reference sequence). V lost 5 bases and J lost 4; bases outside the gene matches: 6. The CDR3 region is CASSPGTGYGNTIYF. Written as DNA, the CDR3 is TGTGCCAGCAGCCCCGGGACAGGGTACGGAAACACCATATATTTT.

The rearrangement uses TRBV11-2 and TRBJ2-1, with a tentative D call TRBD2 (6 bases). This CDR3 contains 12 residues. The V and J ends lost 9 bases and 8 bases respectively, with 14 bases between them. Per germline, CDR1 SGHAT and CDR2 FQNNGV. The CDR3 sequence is CASRGRLHEQFF. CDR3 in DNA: TGTGCCAGTAGAGGGAGGCTCCATGAGCAGTTCTTC.

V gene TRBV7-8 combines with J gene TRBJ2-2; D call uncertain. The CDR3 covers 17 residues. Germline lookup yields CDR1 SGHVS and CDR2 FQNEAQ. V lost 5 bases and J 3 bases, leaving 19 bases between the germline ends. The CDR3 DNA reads TGTGCCAGCAGCATGGGCTACCGGCCAACGGACACCGGGGAGCTGTTTTTT. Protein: CASSMGYRPTDTGELFF. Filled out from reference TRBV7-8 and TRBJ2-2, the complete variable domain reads GAGVSQSPRYKVAKRGQDVALRCDPISGHVSLFWYQQALGQGPEFLTYFQNEAQLDKSGLPSDRFFAERPEGSVSTLKIQRTQQEDSAVYLCASSMGYRPTDTGELFFGEGSRLTVL.

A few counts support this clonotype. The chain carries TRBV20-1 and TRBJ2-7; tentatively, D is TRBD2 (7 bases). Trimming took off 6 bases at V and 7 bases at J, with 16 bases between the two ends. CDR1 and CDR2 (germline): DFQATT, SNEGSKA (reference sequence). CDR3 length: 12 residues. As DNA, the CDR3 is TGCAGTGCAAAGGGGGGGGCCCGGGAGCAGTACTTC. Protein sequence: CSAKGGAREQYF.

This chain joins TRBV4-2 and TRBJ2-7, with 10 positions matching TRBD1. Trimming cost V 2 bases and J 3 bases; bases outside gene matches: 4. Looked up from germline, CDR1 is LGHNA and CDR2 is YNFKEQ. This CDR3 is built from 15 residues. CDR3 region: CASSQPGQGIYEQYF. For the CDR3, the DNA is TGTGCCAGCAGCCAACCGGGACAGGGGATCTACGAGCAGTACTTC.

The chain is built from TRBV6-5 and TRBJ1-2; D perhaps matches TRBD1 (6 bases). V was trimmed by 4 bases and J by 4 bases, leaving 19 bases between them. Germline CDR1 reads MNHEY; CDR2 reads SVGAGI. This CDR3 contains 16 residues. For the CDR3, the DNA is TGTGCCAGCAGTTCTGTTACTACCGGACAGTTCTATGGCTACACCTTC. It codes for CASSSVTTGQFYGYTF.

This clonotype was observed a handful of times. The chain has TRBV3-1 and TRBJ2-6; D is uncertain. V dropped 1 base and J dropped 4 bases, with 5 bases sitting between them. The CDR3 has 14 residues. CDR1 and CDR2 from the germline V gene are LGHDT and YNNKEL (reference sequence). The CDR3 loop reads CASSQVPGANVLTF. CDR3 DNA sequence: TGTGCCAGCAGCCAAGTACCCGGGGCCAACGTCCTGACTTTC.

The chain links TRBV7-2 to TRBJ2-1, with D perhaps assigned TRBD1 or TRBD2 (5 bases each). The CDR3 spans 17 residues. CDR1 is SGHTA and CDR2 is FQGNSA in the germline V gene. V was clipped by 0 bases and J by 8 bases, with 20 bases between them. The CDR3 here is CASSLAPRGRLGDEQFF. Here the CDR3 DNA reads TGTGCCAGCAGCTTAGCGCCGAGGGGCCGTTTGGGCGATGAGCAGTTCTTC.

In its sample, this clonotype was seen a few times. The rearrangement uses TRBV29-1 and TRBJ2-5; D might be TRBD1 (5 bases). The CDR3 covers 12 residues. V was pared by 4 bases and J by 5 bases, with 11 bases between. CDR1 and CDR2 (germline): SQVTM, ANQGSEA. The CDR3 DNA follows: TGCAGCGTTGCAGAAGGGGCCGAGACCCAGTACTTC. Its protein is CSVAEGAETQYF.

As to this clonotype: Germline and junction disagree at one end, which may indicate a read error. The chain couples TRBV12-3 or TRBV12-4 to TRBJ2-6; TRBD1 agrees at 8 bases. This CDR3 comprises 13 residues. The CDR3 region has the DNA TGTGCCAGCAGATCGACAGGGGTCAACGTCCTGACTTTC. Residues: CASRSTGVNVLTF.

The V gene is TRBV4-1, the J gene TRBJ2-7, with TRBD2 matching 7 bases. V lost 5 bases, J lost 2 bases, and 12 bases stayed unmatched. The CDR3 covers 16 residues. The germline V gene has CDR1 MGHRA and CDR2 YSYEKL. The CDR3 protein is CASSIRAGPDTYEQYF. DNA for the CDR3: TGCGCCAGCAGCATTCGAGCGGGACCGGATACCTACGAGCAGTACTTC.

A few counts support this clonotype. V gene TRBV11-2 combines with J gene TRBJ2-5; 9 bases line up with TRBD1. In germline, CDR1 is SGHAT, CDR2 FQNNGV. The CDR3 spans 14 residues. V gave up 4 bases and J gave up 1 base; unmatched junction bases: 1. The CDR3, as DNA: TGTGCCAGCAGCTGGACAGGGGTCCAAGAGACCCAGTACTTC. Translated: CASSWTGVQETQYF.

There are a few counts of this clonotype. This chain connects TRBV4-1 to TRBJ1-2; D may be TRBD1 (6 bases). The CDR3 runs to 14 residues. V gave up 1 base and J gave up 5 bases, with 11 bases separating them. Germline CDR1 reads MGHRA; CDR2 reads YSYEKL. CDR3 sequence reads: CASSQVGAQYGYTF. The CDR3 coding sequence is TGCGCCAGCAGCCAAGTGGGGGCCCAGTATGGCTACACCTTC.

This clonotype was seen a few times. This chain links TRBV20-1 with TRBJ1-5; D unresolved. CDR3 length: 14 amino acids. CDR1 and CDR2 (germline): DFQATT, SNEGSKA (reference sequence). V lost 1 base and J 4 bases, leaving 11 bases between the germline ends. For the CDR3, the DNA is TGCAGTGCTAGAGGTCCGACTGTTAATCAGCCCCAGCATTTT. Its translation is CSARGPTVNQPQHF.

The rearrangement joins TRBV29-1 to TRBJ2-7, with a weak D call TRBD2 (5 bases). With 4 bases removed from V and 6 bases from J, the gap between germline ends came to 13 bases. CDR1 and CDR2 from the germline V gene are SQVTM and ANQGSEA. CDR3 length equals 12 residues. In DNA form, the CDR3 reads TGCAGCGTTGCACGGGGTGGAGGCGAGCAGTACTTC. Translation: CSVARGGGEQYF.

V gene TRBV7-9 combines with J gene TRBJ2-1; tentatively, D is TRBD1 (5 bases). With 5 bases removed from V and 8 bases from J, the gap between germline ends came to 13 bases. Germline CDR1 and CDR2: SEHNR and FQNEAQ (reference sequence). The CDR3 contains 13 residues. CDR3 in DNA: TGTGCCAGCAGCCACCCAAGGGGCGATGAGCAGTTCTTC. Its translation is CASSHPRGDEQFF. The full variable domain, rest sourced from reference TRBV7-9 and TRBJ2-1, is DTGVSQNPRHKITKRGQNVTFRCDPISEHNRLYWYRQTLGQGPEFLTYFQNEAQLEKSRLLSDRFSAERPKGSFSTLEIQRTEQGDSAMYLCASSHPRGDEQFFGPGTRLTVL.

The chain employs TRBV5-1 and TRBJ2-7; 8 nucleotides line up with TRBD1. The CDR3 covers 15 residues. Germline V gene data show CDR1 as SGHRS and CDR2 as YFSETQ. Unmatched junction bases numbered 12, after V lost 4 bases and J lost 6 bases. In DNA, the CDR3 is TGCGCCAGCAGCAAGGACAGGGAAGGTTTGGGCGAGCAGTACTTC. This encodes CASSKDREGLGEQYF.

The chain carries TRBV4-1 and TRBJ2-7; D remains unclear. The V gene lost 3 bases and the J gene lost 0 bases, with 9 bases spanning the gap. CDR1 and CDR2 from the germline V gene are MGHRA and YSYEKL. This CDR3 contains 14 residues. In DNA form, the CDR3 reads TGCGCCAGCAGCCAGGTGTTACACTCCTACGAGCAGTACTTC. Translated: CASSQVLHSYEQYF.